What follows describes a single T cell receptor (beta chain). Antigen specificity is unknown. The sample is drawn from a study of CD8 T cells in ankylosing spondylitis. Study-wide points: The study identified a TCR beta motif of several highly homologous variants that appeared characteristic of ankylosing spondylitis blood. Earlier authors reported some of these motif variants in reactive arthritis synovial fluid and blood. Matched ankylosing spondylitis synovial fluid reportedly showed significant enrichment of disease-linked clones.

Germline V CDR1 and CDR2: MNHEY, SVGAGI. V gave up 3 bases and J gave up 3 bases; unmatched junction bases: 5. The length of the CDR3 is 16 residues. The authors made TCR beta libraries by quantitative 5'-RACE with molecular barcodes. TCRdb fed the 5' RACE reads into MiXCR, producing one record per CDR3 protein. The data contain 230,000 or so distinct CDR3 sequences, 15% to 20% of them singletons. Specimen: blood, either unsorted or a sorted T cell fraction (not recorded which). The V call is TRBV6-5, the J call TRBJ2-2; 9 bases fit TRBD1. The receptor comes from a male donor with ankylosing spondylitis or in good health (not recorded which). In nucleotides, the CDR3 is TGTGCCAGCAGTTATGGGACAGGGACAGACACCGGGGAGCTGTTTTTT. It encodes CASSYGTGTDTGELFF.